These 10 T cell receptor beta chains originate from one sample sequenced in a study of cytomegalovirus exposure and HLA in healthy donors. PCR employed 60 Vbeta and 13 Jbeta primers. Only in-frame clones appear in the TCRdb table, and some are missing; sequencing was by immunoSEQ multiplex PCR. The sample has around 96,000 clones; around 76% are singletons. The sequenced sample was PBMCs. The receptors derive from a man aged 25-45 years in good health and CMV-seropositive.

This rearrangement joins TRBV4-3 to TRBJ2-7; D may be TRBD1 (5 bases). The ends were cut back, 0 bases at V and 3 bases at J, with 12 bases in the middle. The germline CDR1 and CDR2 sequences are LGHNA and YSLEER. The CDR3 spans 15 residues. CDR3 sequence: CASSQEPGSNYEQYF. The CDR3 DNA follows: TGCGCCAGCAGCCAAGAACCAGGGTCGAACTACGAGCAGTACTTC.

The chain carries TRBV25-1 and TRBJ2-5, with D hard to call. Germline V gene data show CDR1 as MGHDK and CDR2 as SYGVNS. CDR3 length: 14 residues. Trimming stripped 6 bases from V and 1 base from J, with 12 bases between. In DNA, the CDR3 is TGTGCCAGCAGCCACCGACTGGTCCAAGAGACCCAGTACTTC. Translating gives CASSHRLVQETQYF.

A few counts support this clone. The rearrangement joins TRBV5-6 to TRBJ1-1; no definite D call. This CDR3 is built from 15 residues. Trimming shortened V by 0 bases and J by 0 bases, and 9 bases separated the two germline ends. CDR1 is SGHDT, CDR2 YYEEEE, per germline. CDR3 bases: TGTGCCAGCAGCTTGGATCCGGGAATGAACACTGAAGCTTTCTTT. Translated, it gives CASSLDPGMNTEAFF.

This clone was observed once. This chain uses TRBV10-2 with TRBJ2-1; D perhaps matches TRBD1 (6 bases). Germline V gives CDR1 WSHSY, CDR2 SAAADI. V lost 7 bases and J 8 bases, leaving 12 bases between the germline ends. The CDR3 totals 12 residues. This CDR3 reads CASNPGADEQFF. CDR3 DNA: TGCGCCAGCAATCCAGGGGCCGATGAGCAGTTCTTC.

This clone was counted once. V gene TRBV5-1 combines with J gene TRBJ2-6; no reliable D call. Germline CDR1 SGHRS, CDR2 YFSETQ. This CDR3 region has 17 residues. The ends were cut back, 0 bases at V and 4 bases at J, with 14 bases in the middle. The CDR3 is CASSLGAPDPGANVLTF. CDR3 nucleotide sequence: TGCGCCAGCAGCTTGGGGGCCCCGGATCCCGGGGCCAACGTCCTGACTTTC.

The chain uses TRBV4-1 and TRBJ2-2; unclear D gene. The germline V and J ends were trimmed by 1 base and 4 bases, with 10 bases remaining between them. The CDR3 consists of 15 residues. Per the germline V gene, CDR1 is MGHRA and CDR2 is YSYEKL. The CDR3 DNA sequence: TGCGCCAGCAGCCAAGTGTTCACTGGCACCGGGGAGCTGTTTTTT. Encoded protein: CASSQVFTGTGELFF.

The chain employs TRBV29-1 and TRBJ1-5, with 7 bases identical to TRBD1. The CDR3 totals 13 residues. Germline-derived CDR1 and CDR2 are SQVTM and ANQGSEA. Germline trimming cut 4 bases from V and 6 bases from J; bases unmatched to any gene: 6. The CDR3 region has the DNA TGCAGCGTTGCAGGGACAGAGGCTCAGCCCCAGCATTTT. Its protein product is CSVAGTEAQPQHF.

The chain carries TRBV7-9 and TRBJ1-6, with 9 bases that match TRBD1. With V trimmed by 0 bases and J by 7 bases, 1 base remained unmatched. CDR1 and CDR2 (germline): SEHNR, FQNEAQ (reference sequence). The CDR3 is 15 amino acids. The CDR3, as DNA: TGTGCCAGCAGCTTAGCTACAGGGGGCAATTCACCCCTCCACTTT. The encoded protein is CASSLATGGNSPLHF.

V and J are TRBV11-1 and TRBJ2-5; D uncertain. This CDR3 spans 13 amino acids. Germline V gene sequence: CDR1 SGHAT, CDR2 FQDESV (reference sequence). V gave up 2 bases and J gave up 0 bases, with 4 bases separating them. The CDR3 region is CASSLTDQETQYF. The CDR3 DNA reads TGTGCCAGCAGCTTAACGGACCAAGAGACCCAGTACTTC.

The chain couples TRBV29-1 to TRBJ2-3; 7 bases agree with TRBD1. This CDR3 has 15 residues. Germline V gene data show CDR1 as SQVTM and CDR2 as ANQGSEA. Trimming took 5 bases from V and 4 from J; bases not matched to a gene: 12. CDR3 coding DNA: TGCAGCGTTAATTCGAAGGGGGCGAGTTCAGATACGCAGTATTTT. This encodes CSVNSKGASSDTQYF.